The T cell receptor (beta chain) described here comes from a study of cytomegalovirus exposure and HLA in healthy donors. The sample holds one count of this clone. Primers for the PCR totalled 60 Vbeta and 13 Jbeta. Some clones are missing from TCRdb's copy, which holds only in-frame ones; the method was immunoSEQ multiplex PCR. The profile shows 120,000 or so clones, around 88% of them singletons. CDR1 is SGHTS and CDR2 is YDEGEE in the germline V gene. There are 13 residues in the CDR3. V was trimmed by 3 bases and J by 6 bases, leaving 13 bases between them. V and J are TRBV5-8 and TRBJ2-7, with no clear D. The sample taken for sequencing was PBMCs. This receptor was taken from a middle-aged man in good health and CMV-seronegative. The CDR3 region is CASSSNARVEQYF. CDR3 DNA: TGTGCCAGCAGCTCGAACGCCCGGGTCGAGCAGTACTTC.